A single sample gave rise to the 21 T cell receptor beta chains below, sequenced in a study of T cell changes during pregnancy in multiple sclerosis. The data were produced by immunoSEQ multiplex PCR, yet TCRdb's version contains in-frame clones alone and is incomplete. The profile shows 18,000 or so clones, approximately 87% of them singletons. Source: CD8+ T cells from peripheral blood mononuclear cells, taken in the third trimester of pregnancy. Receptor source: a female donor in good health, enrolled as a control in a pregnancy study.

The chain uses TRBV19 and TRBJ2-7, with TRBD1 as a possible D gene (6 bases). This CDR3 is built from 13 residues. CDR1 is LNHDA, CDR2 SQIVND, per germline (reference sequence). The V end lost 6 bases, the J end lost 6 bases, and 15 bases lay between the germline ends. The CDR3 spells CASSGGQITEQYF. In DNA, the CDR3 is TGTGCCAGTAGCGGCGGACAGATAACCGAGCAGTACTTC. Complete variable domain (other parts from reference TRBV19 and TRBJ2-7): DGGITQSPKYLFRKEGQNVTLSCEQNLNHDAMYWYRQDPGQGLRLIYYSQIVNDFQKGDIAEGYSVSREKKESFPLTVTSAQKNPTAFYLCASSGGQITEQYFGPGTRLTVT.

DNA for the CDR3: TGTGCCAGCAGCTCACTAGCGGGAGTAGGGAGAACAGATACGCAGTATTTT. Amino acid sequence: CASSSLAGVGRTDTQYF. V gene TRBV7-9 combines with J gene TRBJ2-3; 11 bases are a match to TRBD2. V lost 4 bases and J lost 3; bases outside the gene matches: 9. The germline gives CDR1 SEHNR, CDR2 FQNEAQ (reference sequence). CDR3 length: 17 residues. The full variable domain, rest sourced from reference TRBV7-9 and TRBJ2-3, is DTGVSQNPRHKITKRGQNVTFRCDPISEHNRLYWYRQTLGQGPEFLTYFQNEAQLEKSRLLSDRFSAERPKGSFSTLEIQRTEQGDSAMYLCASSSLAGVGRTDTQYFGPGTRLTVL.

The V and J genes are TRBV27 and TRBJ2-3; D ambiguous. Trimming removed 2 bases from V and 7 bases from J, with 7 bases in between. CDR3 length: 12 amino acids. Germline V gene lookup returns CDR1 MNHEY and CDR2 SMNVEV (reference sequence). CDR3 sequence: CASSLDGYTQYF. The DNA of the CDR3 is TGTGCCAGCAGTTTAGATGGCTATACGCAGTATTTT.

The gene calls are TRBV19 and TRBJ1-1; 7 bases match TRBD1. Per germline, CDR1 LNHDA and CDR2 SQIVND (reference sequence). The CDR3 length is 15 residues. Losses at the gene ends were 3 bases for V and 0 bases for J; bases not matched to a gene: 4. In DNA form, the CDR3 reads TGTGCCAGTAGTATGACAGGGAAGATGAACACTGAAGCTTTCTTT. This gives the protein CASSMTGKMNTEAFF.

This chain uses TRBV9 with TRBJ2-7, with a possible D match to TRBD2 (6 bases). The CDR3 is made up of 15 amino acids. Germline CDR1 is SGDLS and CDR2 is YYNGEE. The V gene lost 4 bases and the J gene lost 2 bases, with 16 bases spanning the gap. This chain's CDR3 is CASSRTGTGTYEQYF. CDR3 nucleotides: TGTGCCAGCAGCAGAACCGGGACTGGGACCTACGAGCAGTACTTC.

The chain combines TRBV5-6 with TRBJ2-3, with 14 bases lining up with TRBD2. The length of the CDR3 is 17 residues. CDR1 and CDR2 from the germline V gene are SGHDT and YYEEEE. V dropped 3 bases and J dropped 2; count of bases not matched to a gene: 5. CDR3 DNA: TGTGCCAGCAGCTCGTGGGGACTAGCGGGGGTCACAGATACGCAGTATTTT. This codes for CASSSWGLAGVTDTQYF. The full variable domain, rest sourced from reference TRBV5-6 and TRBJ2-3, is DAGVTQSPTHLIKTRGQQVTLRCSPKSGHDTVSWYQQALGQGPQFIFQYYEEEERQRGNFPDRFSGHQFPNYSSELNVNALLLGDSALYLCASSSWGLAGVTDTQYFGPGTRLTVL.

The rearrangement uses TRBV28 and TRBJ1-2; tentative D call: TRBD1 (5 bases). This CDR3 region has 13 residues. Trimming removed 4 bases at V and 5 bases at J, with 11 bases between. The germline CDR1 and CDR2 sequences are MDHEN and SYDVKM. As DNA, the CDR3 is TGTGCCAGCAGTTCCGGGGGATGGTATGGCTACACCTTC. Protein product: CASSSGGWYGYTF.

The chain recombines TRBV28 with TRBJ1-2; no definite D call. V gave up 3 bases and J gave up 3 bases, with 11 bases separating them. Germline assignment: CDR1 MDHEN and CDR2 SYDVKM. This CDR3 region has 14 residues. CDR3 protein: CASSFTGEDYGYTF. For the CDR3, the DNA is TGTGCCAGCAGTTTTACCGGGGAGGACTATGGCTACACCTTC.

This chain links TRBV5-5 with TRBJ2-5; tentative D call: TRBD2 (5 bases). V lost 4 bases, J lost 2 bases, and 15 bases lay in between. There are 15 residues in the CDR3. Germline V lookup: CDR1 SGHKS, CDR2 YYEKEE (reference sequence). The CDR3 is CASSPNGEIQETQYF. The DNA of the CDR3 is TGTGCCAGCAGCCCGAACGGGGAAATACAAGAGACCCAGTACTTC.

The gene calls are TRBV19 and TRBJ1-2, with a tentative D call TRBD1 (5 bases). The germline V and J ends were trimmed by 8 bases and 5 bases, with 9 bases remaining between them. Germline CDR1 reads LNHDA; CDR2 reads SQIVND (reference sequence). CDR3 size: 11 residues. CDR3 sequence: CASYAGYGYTF. The CDR3, as DNA: TGTGCCAGTTACGCAGGGTATGGCTACACCTTC. The full variable domain, rest sourced from reference TRBV19 and TRBJ1-2, is DGGITQSPKYLFRKEGQNVTLSCEQNLNHDAMYWYRQDPGQGLRLIYYSQIVNDFQKGDIAEGYSVSREKKESFPLTVTSAQKNPTAFYLCASYAGYGYTFGSGTRLTVV.

The chain has TRBV6-1 and TRBJ1-5; D not certain. Germline CDR1 reads MNHNS; CDR2 reads SASEGT. Trimming cost V 0 bases and J 2 bases, with 5 bases left between them. This CDR3 is built from 14 residues. CDR3 region: CASSEAEGNQPQHF. CDR3 DNA: TGTGCCAGCAGTGAAGCTGAGGGCAATCAGCCCCAGCATTTT.

The rearrangement uses TRBV27 and TRBJ1-2; no firm D call. This CDR3 has 13 residues. Germline assignment: CDR1 MNHEY and CDR2 SMNVEV (reference sequence). V lost 3 bases and J 6 bases, leaving 11 bases between the germline ends. DNA for the CDR3: TGTGCCAGCAGTTTTCTCGGGTCTGATGGCTACACCTTC. As protein: CASSFLGSDGYTF.

The chain has TRBV2 and TRBJ1-5; tentative D call: TRBD1 (6 bases). The CDR3 runs 14 residues. The germline CDR1 and CDR2 sequences are SNHLY and FYNNEI. Trimming shortened V by 1 base and J by 7 bases, and 11 bases separated the two germline ends. The CDR3 protein is CASSEGGQGQPQHF. In DNA form, the CDR3 reads TGTGCCAGCAGTGAAGGGGGGCAAGGCCAGCCCCAGCATTTT.

This sequence joins TRBV19 and TRBJ1-1, with D possibly being TRBD1 (5 bases). This CDR3 comprises 13 residues. V gave up 8 bases and J gave up 0 bases, with 10 bases separating them. Germline V CDR1 and CDR2: LNHDA, SQIVND (reference sequence). CDR3 in DNA: TGTGCCAGTGGACAAACCATGAACACTGAAGCTTTCTTT. Translation: CASGQTMNTEAFF.

This clone was detected only once. The J gene is TRBJ1-1, the V gene TRBV5-4; D perhaps matches TRBD1 (6 bases). CDR1 and CDR2 from the germline V gene are SGHNT and YYREEE (reference sequence). This CDR3 spans 15 amino acids. V gave up 2 bases and J gave up 4 bases, with 15 bases separating them. CDR3 DNA sequence: TGTGCCAGCAGCTTATTGGGGGCTAGGATCACTGAAGCTTTCTTT. Its translation is CASSLLGARITEAFF.

V is TRBV5-8 and J is TRBJ1-6; D uncertain. Trimming left V 6 bases short and J 5 bases short, with 12 bases between. This CDR3 is 14 amino acids long. CDR1 is SGHTS and CDR2 is YDEGEE in the germline V gene. Here the CDR3 reads CASNPDGNNSPLHF. DNA of the CDR3: TGTGCCAGCAACCCGGACGGGAATAATTCACCCCTCCACTTT.

The chain has TRBV19 and TRBJ2-1; D uncertain. The length of the CDR3 is 14 residues. Deletions cut 2 bases from V and 1 base from J, with 6 bases between. Germline V gives CDR1 LNHDA, CDR2 SQIVND (reference sequence). The CDR3 spells CASSISRSYNEQFF. The CDR3 coding sequence is TGTGCCAGTAGTATAAGCCGGTCCTACAATGAGCAGTTCTTC.

A single count supports this clone. The chain is built from TRBV6-5 and TRBJ2-1; tentative D call: TRBD2 (6 bases). The length of the CDR3 is 13 residues. CDR1 and CDR2 (germline): MNHEY, SVGAGI. The V end lost 11 bases, the J end lost 6 bases, and 17 bases lay between the germline ends. CDR3 in amino acids: CAAQPSSANEQFF. The CDR3 region has the DNA TGTGCCGCCCAACCGTCTAGCGCCAATGAGCAGTTCTTC.

CDR3: CASSVTGVNTEAFF. Written as DNA, the CDR3 is TGTGCCAGCAGTGTGACAGGGGTAAACACTGAAGCTTTCTTT. This sequence joins TRBV25-1 and TRBJ1-1, with 8 bases matching TRBD1. Germline values: CDR1 MGHDK, CDR2 SYGVNS. V shed 4 bases and J 2 bases; nucleotides not matched to a gene: 3. The CDR3 contains 14 residues.

This clone showed up just a few times. This sequence joins TRBV10-3 and TRBJ2-7, with D tentatively TRBD1 (5 bases). The CDR3 consists of 14 residues. From germline, CDR1 is ENHRY and CDR2 SYGVKD. V shed 3 bases and J shed 2 bases, with 11 bases lying between them. This CDR3 reads CAISDERQTYEQYF. CDR3 bases: TGTGCCATCAGTGACGAGCGACAGACCTACGAGCAGTACTTC.

The chain is built from TRBV4-1 and TRBJ1-5, with TRBD1 identical over 8 bases. Germline V CDR1 and CDR2: MGHRA, YSYEKL. V shed 1 base, J shed 3 bases, and the junction held 2 bases outside the gene matches. This CDR3 spans 15 amino acids. CDR3 protein: CASSQAGGSNQPQHF. CDR3 coding DNA: TGCGCCAGCAGCCAAGCAGGGGGCTCCAATCAGCCCCAGCATTTT.